What follows describes a single T cell receptor (beta chain). Authors' processing steps: Reference gene primer amplification gave estimated nucleated cell counts. Using immunoSEQ multiplex PCR, the repertoire was profiled, and TCRdb retains in-frame clones only, with some absent. V, J and clone size derive from that table, while D and trimming were established from the DNA sequence. This table has hundreds of thousands of clones, approximately 90% appearing once. This sample stems from a study of blood T cell repertoires in COVID-19. Looking at the study overall: PBMCs, B-cell-depleted T cells, or T cells were the source of the cDNA or gDNA that made up the material.

The ends were cut back, 0 bases at V and 8 bases at J, with 13 bases in the middle. Germline CDR1 SQVTM, CDR2 ANQGSEA. The CDR3 covers 13 residues. Living in roughly 23 US areas, the participants were between roughly 18 and 89 years of age. Donors in Cohort 3 counted as recovered after two negative PCRs, clearance, or symptom resolution. The J gene is TRBJ1-2, the V gene TRBV29-1; D uncertain. Sequenced input: PBMCs or T cells enriched from blood (not recorded which). This clonotype originated in a man aged 30 to 45 who had recovered from COVID-19. The chain's CDR3 is CSVEDRPDLGYTF. Here the CDR3 DNA reads TGCAGCGTTGAAGATCGTCCCGACTTGGGCTACACCTTC.